This T cell receptor beta chain is drawn from a study of shared T cell receptors in the human thymus. The trim removed 3 bases at V and 2 bases at J, leaving 9 bases unmatched. CDR3 length: 17 amino acids. Germline CDR1 LNHDA, CDR2 SQIVND (reference sequence). Sequencing was performed with immunoSEQ multiplex PCR; in TCRdb, only in-frame clones are kept and a portion is missing. The table includes about 380,000 clones, approximately 95% detected once. Sequenced: thymocytes. The V gene is TRBV19, the J gene TRBJ1-4; TRBD1 aligns across 7 bases. The sequence derives from a human donor. As DNA, the CDR3 is TGTGCCAGTAGTATGTCAGGGGGATGGTTGACTAATGAAAAACTGTTTTTT. This codes for CASSMSGGWLTNEKLFF.